This TCR beta chain comes out of a study of Ad26.COV2.S vaccination and SARS-CoV-2 variants. Treatment of the sample: some 20 received Ad26.COV2.S at low or high dose, single or two shots; 5 received placebo; per-sample allocation not given. It was on day 63 after the first vaccine or placebo injection that samples were taken. Wuhan-strain spike was delivered by a replication-incompetent Ad26 vector. This clone came up many times. Method: immunoSEQ multiplex PCR; TCRdb's copy keeps in-frame clones and lacks some. The sample lists more than 300,000 clones, about 86% occurring once. Sequences were derived from peripheral blood, sampled in a trial of Ad26.COV2.S vaccine versus placebo. The TCR was taken from a person aged 18-65 years who received the Ad26.COV2.S COVID-19 vaccine or a placebo.

Here the CDR3 DNA reads TGCGCCAGCAGCTTGGGGGACAGATTTATCGGCGAGCAGTACTTC. As protein: CASSLGDRFIGEQYF. J is TRBJ2-7 and V is TRBV5-1; 7 nucleotides agree with TRBD1. V shed 0 bases, J shed 6 bases, and the junction held 9 bases outside the gene matches. CDR1 SGHRS and CDR2 YFSETQ come from the germline V gene. The CDR3 contains 15 residues.